Listed below are T cell receptor beta chains from one sample, sequenced in a study of T cells in Graves' hyperthyroidism and ophthalmopathy. Each CDR3 protein gets one entry after TCRdb re-called the multiplex PCR reads with MiXCR. The sample lists 300,000 or so distinct CDR3 sequences; 20% to 25% were seen once. The sample comprised blood. The receptors shown here come from a woman between 50 and 59 years old with Graves' hyperthyroidism. The CDR3 runs from the conserved cysteine through the conserved F or W. A D gene is named only where the DNA matches it firmly. Only some rows state a clone size, as once, few, many or a class for expanded clones.

CDR3: CASSQGATDTQYF
DNA: TGTGCCAGCAGTCAAGGGGCCACAGATACGCAGTATTTT
V: TRBV2
D: .
J: TRBJ2-3
size: .

CDR3: CATSDSTGSSYEQYF
DNA: TGTGCCACCAGTGATTCGACAGGGAGCTCCTACGAGCAGTACTTC
V: TRBV24-1
D: TRBD1
J: TRBJ2-7
size: .

CDR3: CSAGQGGFGGEQYF
DNA: TGCAGCGCAGGACAGGGAGGGTTTGGTGGGGAGCAGTACTTC
V: TRBV29-1
D: .
J: TRBJ2-7
size: few

CDR3: CASSTIRQGREKLFF
DNA: TGTGCCAGCAGTACAATAAGACAAGGTCGGGAAAAACTGTTTTTT
V: TRBV28
D: .
J: TRBJ1-4
size: .

CDR3: CASSPDRNIQYF
DNA: TGTGCCAGCTCACCCGACAGAAACATTCAGTACTTC
V: TRBV18
D: .
J: TRBJ2-4
size: many

CDR3: CARGTASLDTEAFF
DNA: TGTGCCAGAGGGACAGCAAGCTTGGACACTGAAGCTTTCTTT
V: TRBV6-1
D: TRBD1
J: TRBJ1-1
size: once

CDR3: CASSREGTGQETQYF
DNA: TGTGCCAGCAGCCGCGAGGGGACAGGCCAAGAGACCCAGTACTTC
V: TRBV3-1
D: TRBD1
J: TRBJ2-5
size: many

CDR3: CAWSISGGSGNQPQHF
DNA: TGTGCCTGGAGTATTTCAGGGGGCTCGGGCAATCAGCCCCAGCATTTT
V: TRBV30
D: TRBD1
J: TRBJ1-5
size: many

CDR3: CASSLGGRDRSPLHF
DNA: TGCGCCAGCAGCTTGGGAGGCAGGGACAGATCACCCCTCCACTTT
V: TRBV5-1
D: TRBD1
J: TRBJ1-6
size: .

CDR3: CSAQPGGSTDTQYF
DNA: TGCAGTGCCCAACCTGGGGGTAGCACAGATACGCAGTATTTT
V: TRBV20-1
D: .
J: TRBJ2-3
size: many

CDR3: CASSRGTGGVAYGYTF
DNA: TGTGCCAGCAGCAGAGGGACAGGGGGAGTTGCCTATGGCTACACCTTC
V: TRBV2
D: TRBD1
J: TRBJ1-2
size: many

CDR3: CSAFNGDGTLHF
DNA: TGCAGTGCTTTTAACGGCGACGGGACCCTCCACTTT
V: TRBV20-1
D: .
J: TRBJ1-6
size: few

CDR3: CATQDREASPLHF
DNA: TGTGCCACCCAGGACAGGGAGGCTTCACCCCTCCACTTT
V: TRBV24-1
D: TRBD1
J: TRBJ1-6
size: many

CDR3: CASSYRGGYNQPQHF
DNA: TGTGCCAGCAGTTACCGTGGGGGATACAATCAGCCCCAGCATTTT
V: TRBV6-5
D: .
J: TRBJ1-5
size: .

CDR3: CASSPRRDRGPNTEAFF
DNA: TGTGCCAGCAGCCCCCGCCGGGACAGGGGGCCGAACACTGAAGCTTTCTTT
V: TRBV7-8
D: TRBD1
J: TRBJ1-1
size: few

CDR3: CASSDRLAGMAGELFF
DNA: TGTGCCAGCAGTGACAGACTAGCGGGAATGGCCGGGGAGCTGTTTTTT
V: TRBV12-3/TRBV12-4
D: TRBD2
J: TRBJ2-2
size: many

CDR3: CASSIRGAGELFF
DNA: TGTGCCAGCAGCATCAGGGGGGCCGGGGAGCTGTTTTTT
V: TRBV7-3
D: .
J: TRBJ2-2
size: few

CDR3: CAILRDRGGNQPQHF
DNA: TGTGCCATTTTGAGGGACAGGGGTGGCAATCAGCCCCAGCATTTT
V: TRBV27
D: TRBD1
J: TRBJ1-5
size: .

CDR3: CASKGDRGTYEQYF
DNA: TGTGCCAGTAAAGGGGACAGGGGGACCTACGAGCAGTACTTC
V: TRBV2
D: TRBD1
J: TRBJ2-7
size: few

CDR3: CASSQPLQTGREKLFF
DNA: TGTGCCAGCAGTCAACCCCTACAGACAGGGAGGGAAAAACTGTTTTTT
V: TRBV2
D: TRBD1
J: TRBJ1-4
size: .

CDR3: CASSQVGLAEYNEQFF
DNA: TGTGCCAGCAGCCAAGTGGGACTAGCGGAATACAATGAGCAGTTCTTC
V: TRBV3-1
D: TRBD2
J: TRBJ2-1
size: .

CDR3: CASSRFIDSSVNSPLHF
DNA: TGTGCCAGCAGTCGATTTATCGACAGTTCGGTTAACTCACCCCTCCACTTT
V: TRBV6-1
D: .
J: TRBJ1-6
size: few

CDR3: CASRADLASNQPQHF
DNA: TGTGCCAGCAGAGCGGACTTGGCGAGCAATCAGCCCCAGCATTTT
V: TRBV2
D: .
J: TRBJ1-5
size: .

CDR3: CASSQVGRGFRNEQFF
DNA: TGTGCCAGCAGCCAAGTGGGCAGGGGCTTTCGGAATGAGCAGTTCTTC
V: TRBV3-1
D: .
J: TRBJ2-1
size: many

CDR3: CASSSSGTGGDEQFF
DNA: TGTGCCAGCAGTTCATCCGGGACAGGGGGCGATGAGCAGTTCTTC
V: TRBV6-1
D: TRBD1
J: TRBJ2-1
size: .

CDR3: CASSSPQGRGYTF
DNA: TGTGCCAGCAGTTCCCCACAGGGGAGAGGCTACACCTTC
V: TRBV28
D: TRBD1
J: TRBJ1-2
size: many

CDR3: CASSPTGRGGFTDTQYF
DNA: TGTGCCAGCAGCCCAACAGGGCGTGGGGGTTTCACAGATACGCAGTATTTT
V: TRBV7-3
D: .
J: TRBJ2-3
size: .

CDR3: CASSLGGEGTEAFF
DNA: TGTGCCAGCAGCTTGGGAGGAGAAGGGACTGAAGCTTTCTTT
V: TRBV7-9
D: .
J: TRBJ1-1
size: .

CDR3: CASRLGGYEQYF
DNA: TGTGCCAGCAGACTCGGAGGCTACGAGCAGTACTTC
V: TRBV6-1
D: .
J: TRBJ2-7
size: many

CDR3: CASSSPGTLNTEAFF
DNA: TGTGCCAGCAGTTCCCCGGGAACCCTGAACACTGAAGCTTTCTTT
V: TRBV28
D: .
J: TRBJ1-1
size: many

CDR3: CASSRQSLDTEAFF
DNA: TGTGCCAGTAGTAGACAGTCATTGGACACTGAAGCTTTCTTT
V: TRBV19
D: .
J: TRBJ1-1
size: .

CDR3: CASSQTPTSGQETQYF
DNA: TGTGCCAGCAGCCAAACCCCGACTAGCGGTCAAGAGACCCAGTACTTC
V: TRBV3-1
D: TRBD2
J: TRBJ2-5
size: many

CDR3: CASRSRGHRNTEAFF
DNA: TGTGCCAGCAGGAGCAGGGGGCATAGGAACACTGAAGCTTTCTTT
V: TRBV7-8
D: TRBD1
J: TRBJ1-1
size: many

CDR3: CASSREEPGSCFF
DNA: .
V: TRBV7-9
D: .
J: TRBJ2-2
size: .

CDR3: CASSPKTATYEQYF
DNA: TGTGCCAGCAGCCCCAAGACGGCTACATACGAGCAGTACTTC
V: TRBV7-9
D: .
J: TRBJ2-7
size: .

CDR3: CASSAWTGVADTQYF
DNA: TGTGCCAGCAGCGCTTGGACAGGGGTTGCAGATACGCAGTATTTT
V: TRBV7-2
D: TRBD1
J: TRBJ2-3
size: many

CDR3: CASRTGDRNQPQHF
DNA: TGTGCCAGCAGGACAGGGGACCGCAATCAGCCCCAGCATTTT
V: TRBV6-1
D: TRBD1
J: TRBJ1-5
size: many

CDR3: CSASPTDRVRNQPQHF
DNA: TGCAGTGCTTCGCCGACCGACAGGGTGAGAAATCAGCCCCAGCATTTT
V: TRBV20-1
D: TRBD1
J: TRBJ1-5
size: many

CDR3: CSADRGGTEAFF
DNA: TGCAGCGCCGACAGGGGTGGGACTGAAGCTTTCTTT
V: TRBV29-1
D: TRBD1
J: TRBJ1-1
size: many

CDR3: CASSFGLAGGGQFF
DNA: TGTGCCAGCAGCTTTGGACTAGCGGGTGGTGGGCAGTTCTTC
V: TRBV7-9
D: TRBD2
J: TRBJ2-1
size: .

CDR3: CASGYHNEQFF
DNA: TGTGCCAGCGGGTACCACAATGAGCAGTTCTTC
V: TRBV11-2
D: .
J: TRBJ2-1
size: many

CDR3: CAISEYVNEQFF
DNA: TGTGCCATCAGTGAGTACGTCAATGAGCAGTTCTTC
V: TRBV10-3
D: .
J: TRBJ2-1
size: few

CDR3: CASSTTEFYGYTF
DNA: TGTGCCAGTAGTACGACAGAATTCTATGGCTACACCTTC
V: TRBV19
D: .
J: TRBJ1-2
size: many

CDR3: CASSPAGTGGHEQYF
DNA: TGTGCCAGCAGTCCAGCGGGGACAGGGGGCCACGAGCAGTACTTC
V: TRBV11-2
D: TRBD1
J: TRBJ2-7
size: once

CDR3: CATSRDLTGYGGELFF
DNA: TGTGCCACCAGCAGAGATCTTACAGGGTATGGCGGGGAGCTGTTTTTT
V: TRBV15
D: .
J: TRBJ2-2
size: many

CDR3: CASRQGLGGAEAFF
DNA: TGTGCCAGTAGACAGGGTCTTGGGGGCGCTGAAGCTTTCTTT
V: TRBV19
D: .
J: TRBJ1-1
size: many

CDR3: CASSQGTNEQFF
DNA: TGTGCCAGCAGCCAAGGAACCAATGAGCAGTTCTTC
V: TRBV3-1
D: .
J: TRBJ2-1
size: many

CDR3: CASSLDHRVQPQHF
DNA: TGTGCCAGCAGCTTAGACCACAGGGTACAGCCCCAGCATTTT
V: TRBV7-2
D: .
J: TRBJ1-5
size: many

CDR3: CASSLSGSKVYEQYF
DNA: TGTGCCAGCAGTTTAAGCGGCAGTAAAGTCTACGAGCAGTACTTC
V: TRBV28
D: .
J: TRBJ2-7
size: many

CDR3: CASSGGRNNEQFF
DNA: TGTGCCAGCAGCGGCGGGAGGAACAATGAGCAGTTCTTC
V: TRBV27
D: TRBD2
J: TRBJ2-1
size: many

CDR3: CASSPSGKNTEAFF
DNA: TGTGCCAGCTCACCATCCGGGAAGAACACTGAAGCTTTCTTT
V: TRBV18
D: .
J: TRBJ1-1
size: many

CDR3: CASSKAGGTGELFF
DNA: TGTGCCAGCAGCAAAGCGGGAGGCACCGGGGAGCTGTTTTTT
V: TRBV3-1
D: TRBD2
J: TRBJ2-2
size: few

CDR3: CASSVVGAPSTDTQYF
DNA: TGTGCCAGCAGCGTAGTGGGGGCCCCTAGCACAGATACGCAGTATTTT
V: TRBV9
D: .
J: TRBJ2-3
size: few

CDR3: CASSYSEGPPTYEQYF
DNA: TGTGCCAGCAGTTACTCGGAGGGGCCGCCTACCTACGAGCAGTACTTC
V: TRBV6-6
D: .
J: TRBJ2-7
size: .

CDR3: CSAALGGTSYEQYF
DNA: TGCAGTGCTGCGCTGGGCGGGACCTCCTACGAGCAGTACTTC
V: TRBV20-1
D: .
J: TRBJ2-7
size: many

CDR3: CASSPRLALGTEAFF
DNA: TGTGCCAGCAGCCCTCGTTTAGCCCTCGGCACTGAAGCTTTCTTT
V: TRBV28
D: .
J: TRBJ1-1
size: many